This T cell receptor beta chain was found in a study of shared clonotypes between healthy human individuals. The CDR3 has 13 amino acids. CDR1 and CDR2 from the germline V gene are MDHEN and SYDVKM. V lost 3 bases to trimming and J lost 5 bases, with 10 bases between them. This table comes from immunoSEQ multiplex PCR, and its TCRdb copy is limited to in-frame clones, with some not included. The table includes hundreds of thousands of clones, 96% detected once. As defined, naive CD8 cells were CD45RO-negative and positively selected for CCR7, with terminally differentiated effector memory CD45RA+ cells excluded.

The specimen was naive CD8+ T cells sorted from blood. The clonotype originates from a woman in her twenties or thirties in good health. The rearrangement joins TRBV28 to TRBJ2-5; D is ambiguous. DNA for the CDR3: TGTGCCAGCAGTTTGTGGAGCACGGAGACCCAGTACTTC. Translation gives CASSLWSTETQYF.